These T cell receptor beta chains were read from a single sample in a study of blood T cell repertoires in COVID-19. Profiling relied on immunoSEQ multiplex PCR, and the TCRdb table lists in-frame clones only, not all of them. Seen here are roughly 220,000 clones, 86% observed once, and the top ten hold approximately 5.9%. The sample taken for sequencing was peripheral blood. These receptors were obtained from a man older than 75 with acute or convalescent COVID-19. The CDR3 runs from the conserved cysteine through the conserved F or W. The D gene is left open where the match is weak. The size of a clone is reported for some rows only, either as once, few or many, or as a class for expanded clones.

clone size	V gene	J gene	D gene	CDR3 DNA	CDR3 protein
NA	TRBV4-2	TRBJ1-5	NA	TGTGCCAGCAGCGAGCGACAGGCGGCTTATCAGCCCCAGCATTTT	CASSERQAAYQPQHF
NA	TRBV9	TRBJ2-1	TRBD2	TGTGCCAGCAGTTATGGTAGCGGGAGTATGGACAATGAGCAGTTCTTC	CASSYGSGSMDNEQFF
NA	TRBV15	TRBJ2-7	NA	TGTGCCACCAGCCCCGAACTCCTCTCCTACGAGCAGTACTTC	CATSPELLSYEQYF
NA	TRBV27	TRBJ2-7	NA	TGTGCCAGCAGTCCTTCGTCCTACTACGAGCAGTACTTC	CASSPSSYYEQYF
NA	TRBV2	TRBJ1-5	NA	TGTGCCAGCAGCCCCAGGACGGGGGGCGATCAGCCCCAGCATTTT	CASSPRTGGDQPQHF
NA	TRBV30	TRBJ1-6	NA	TGTGCCTGGAGTCCCGGACAGCCCAATTCACCCCTCCACTTT	CAWSPGQPNSPLHF
few	TRBV19	TRBJ1-3	TRBD1	TGTGCCAGTAGTACCCAGGGGGCTGGAAACACCATATATTTT	CASSTQGAGNTIYF
NA	TRBV6-2/TRBV6-3	TRBJ2-1	TRBD2	TGTGCCAGCAGTTACTCTACTAGCGGACTATACAATGAGCAGTTCTTC	CASSYSTSGLYNEQFF
NA	TRBV7-2	TRBJ2-1	TRBD2	TGTGCCAGTATACTAGCGGGTTCCTACAATGAGCAGTTCTTC	CASILAGSYNEQFF
NA	TRBV27	TRBJ1-6	NA	TGTGCCAGCAGCCCAGGCTACTATAATTCACCCCTCCACTTT	CASSPGYYNSPLHF
NA	TRBV27	TRBJ2-7	TRBD2	TGTGCCAGCAGTAACCCGAAGCGACTAGCGGGCTCCTACGAGCAGTACTTC	CASSNPKRLAGSYEQYF
NA	TRBV27	TRBJ2-1	TRBD2	TGTGCCAGCACTCTTCGGCGGGAGGGCTACAATGAGCAGTTCTTC	CASTLRREGYNEQFF
NA	TRBV25-1	TRBJ1-1	TRBD1	TGTGCCAGCAGTCATTCAGGGGGCCGGGACACTGAAGCTTTCTTT	CASSHSGGRDTEAFF